This T cell receptor (beta chain) is drawn from a study of blood T cells in healthy people across ages. Study-wide points: Age brought a roughly linear fall in TCR beta diversity measured per million T cells.

A sample-barcoded 5' primer and a J-beta primer mix were used in a second PCR of about 7 to 11 cycles. TCRdb re-called the 5' RACE reads with MiXCR, one entry per CDR3 protein. Of about 1.5 million distinct CDR3 sequences listed, approximately 39% were seen once; the top ten hold less than 5%. This clonotype was counted many times. Its specificity is unknown. CDR1 is KGHSY and CDR2 is FQNENV in the germline V gene. Trimming took 3 bases from V and 5 from J, leaving 12 bases between them. The CDR3 is 14 amino acids. The chain joins TRBV16 to TRBJ2-3, with a possible D match to TRBD2 (5 bases). This receptor was identified in a woman aged 18-35 years in good health. Input material: blood. Here the CDR3 reads CASSQGSRGDTQYF. CDR3 DNA: TGTGCCAGCAGCCAGGGGAGTCGTGGAGATACGCAGTATTTT.